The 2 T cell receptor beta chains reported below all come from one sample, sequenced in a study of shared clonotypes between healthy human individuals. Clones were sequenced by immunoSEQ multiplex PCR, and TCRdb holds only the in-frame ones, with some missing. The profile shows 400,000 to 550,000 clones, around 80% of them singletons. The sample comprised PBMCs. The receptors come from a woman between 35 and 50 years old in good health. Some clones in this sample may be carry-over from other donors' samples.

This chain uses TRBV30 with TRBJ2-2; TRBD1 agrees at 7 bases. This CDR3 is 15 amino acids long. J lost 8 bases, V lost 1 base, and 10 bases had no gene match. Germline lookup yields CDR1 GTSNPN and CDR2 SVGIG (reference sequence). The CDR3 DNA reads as TGTGCCTGGAGTGCCCCGGGACAGACCTGGGGGGAGCTGTTTTTT. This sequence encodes CAWSAPGQTWGELFF.

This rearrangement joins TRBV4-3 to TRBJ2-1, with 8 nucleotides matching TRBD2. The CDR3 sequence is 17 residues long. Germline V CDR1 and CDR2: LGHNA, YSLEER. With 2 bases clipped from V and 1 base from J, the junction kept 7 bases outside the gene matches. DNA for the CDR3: TGCGCCAGCAGCCAACAGAGCGGGAGACGATCCTACAATGAGCAGTTCTTC. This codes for CASSQQSGRRSYNEQFF.